Below are 21 T cell receptor beta chains sequenced from a single sample in a study of blood T cells in healthy people across ages. Together with a sample-barcoded 5' primer, a J-beta primer mix was included in a second PCR lasting about 7 to 12 cycles. MiXCR, run by TCRdb on the 5' RACE reads, gives a single entry per CDR3 protein. This table has around 820,000 distinct CDR3 sequences, 20% to 25% appearing once. These data also featured in a second study, about T cells of mothers and their children.

The sequenced material came from blood. These TCRs come from a boy aged 5-17 years in good health.

This clonotype was recorded a few times. The chain couples TRBV6-5 to TRBJ2-5; 10 positions agree with TRBD1. The tail of the sequence fits TRBJ2-7 better, so the J call may be wrong. CDR1 is MNHEY and CDR2 is SVGAGI in the germline V gene. This CDR3 contains 14 residues. The DNA of the CDR3 is TGTGCCAGCAAAAGAGGACAGGGGGCCTACGAGCAGTACTTC. Protein: CASKRGQGAYEQYF.

This clonotype occurred a few times. The rearrangement links TRBV14 to TRBJ1-1; D uncertain. Germline V gene lookup returns CDR1 SGHDN and CDR2 FVKESK. This CDR3 comprises 13 residues. Trimming shortened V by 1 base and J by 10 bases, and 13 bases separated the two germline ends. The CDR3 coding sequence is TGTGCCAGCAGCCAAGTCAAAGGTGGAGGAGCTTTCTTT. This codes for CASSQVKGGGAFF.

This clonotype has only a few counts. This chain uses TRBV29-1 with TRBJ2-3; D unclear. The V gene lost 2 bases and the J gene lost 1 base, with 4 bases spanning the gap. The CDR3 consists of 12 residues. CDR1 is SQVTM, CDR2 ANQGSEA, per germline. CDR3 bases: TGCAGCGTTGAACAGGGCACAGATACGCAGTATTTT. It yields the protein CSVEQGTDTQYF.

This clonotype was counted a few times. V and J are TRBV3-1 and TRBJ2-7; 15 nucleotides line up with TRBD2. The CDR3 covers 16 residues. The germline gives CDR1 LGHDT, CDR2 YNNKEL (reference sequence). J gave up 2 bases and V 2 bases, and 1 base lay outside the gene matches. The CDR3 protein is CASSQRTSGRAYEQYF. The CDR3 DNA reads as TGTGCCAGCAGCCAAAGGACTAGCGGGAGGGCCTACGAGCAGTACTTC.

The J gene is TRBJ1-1, the V gene TRBV7-2; TRBD1 is a possible D gene (6 bases). Germline V gene data show CDR1 as SGHTA and CDR2 as FQGNSA. Trimming took off 5 bases at V and 6 bases at J, with 13 bases between the two ends. The length of the CDR3 is 13 residues. The CDR3 spells CASSPGGSPEAFF. CDR3 nucleotide sequence: TGTGCCAGCAGCCCTGGGGGCTCTCCTGAAGCTTTCTTT.

This clonotype was detected a few times. V gene TRBV5-5 combines with J gene TRBJ1-4; D unclear. CDR1 is SGHKS and CDR2 is YYEKEE in the germline V gene (reference sequence). The CDR3 loop spans 16 amino acids. The ends were cut back, 2 bases at V and 3 bases at J, with 14 bases in the middle. The CDR3 DNA reads as TGTGCCAGCAGCTTTGGCGGGCGTGCGGCTAATGAAAAACTGTTTTTT. Translated, it gives CASSFGGRAANEKLFF.

The rearrangement joins TRBV6-2 or TRBV6-3 to TRBJ2-1; 13 nucleotides agree with TRBD2. Germline V gene data show CDR1 as MNHEY and CDR2 as SVGEGT. V lost 10 bases to trimming and J lost 5 bases; unmatched junction nucleotides: 11. CDR3 size: 16 residues. CDR3 nucleotides: TGTGCCATCACTAGACTAGCGGGAGGCGCACACAATGAGCAGTTCTTC. It specifies CAITRLAGGAHNEQFF.

The chain recombines TRBV29-1 with TRBJ2-5; TRBD1 matches 7 bases. The CDR3 extends over 11 amino acids. With 7 bases clipped from V and 5 bases from J, the junction kept 4 bases outside the gene matches. Germline CDR1 and CDR2: SQVTM and ANQGSEA. The CDR3 here is CSATGVETQYF. As DNA, the CDR3 is TGCAGCGCCACAGGGGTCGAGACCCAGTACTTC.

The chain couples TRBV7-2 to TRBJ2-7, with TRBD1 identical over 9 bases. Germline values: CDR1 SGHTA, CDR2 FQGNSA. This CDR3 comprises 12 residues. After removal of 8 bases from V and 5 bases from J, the junction contained 4 bases not matched to a gene. The CDR3 region is CASGDRADEQYF. The CDR3 DNA is TGTGCCAGCGGGGACAGGGCGGACGAGCAGTACTTC.

The V gene is TRBV10-3, the J gene TRBJ1-5; D is uncertain. The CDR3 consists of 13 residues. Deletions cut 0 bases from V and 5 bases from J, with 5 bases between. The germline gives CDR1 ENHRY, CDR2 SYGVKD. CDR3 amino acids: CAISESRDQPQHF. The DNA of the CDR3 is TGTGCCATCAGTGAGTCAAGGGATCAGCCCCAGCATTTT.

The chain combines TRBV27 with TRBJ2-1; possible D gene TRBD1, 5 bases. The V end was cut by 5 bases, the J end by 2 bases, with 16 bases between. Germline CDR1 is MNHEY and CDR2 is SMNVEV (reference sequence). CDR3 size: 16 residues. The CDR3 DNA follows: TGTGCCAGCAGTCCGCTCGTGGACAAGACCTACAATGAGCAGTTCTTC. This encodes CASSPLVDKTYNEQFF.

This clonotype was detected only a few times. The rearrangement links TRBV20-1 to TRBJ2-6; no clear D gene. This CDR3 is built from 14 residues. V was clipped by 4 bases and J by 0 bases, with 7 bases between them. CDR1 and CDR2 (germline): DFQATT, SNEGSKA (reference sequence). CDR3 sequence reads: CSATSDSGANVLTF. In DNA form, the CDR3 reads TGCAGTGCTACGTCCGACTCTGGGGCCAACGTCCTGACTTTC.

A few counts support this clonotype. This chain links TRBV12-3 or TRBV12-4 with TRBJ1-2, with TRBD1 identical over 7 bases. J was trimmed by 6 bases and V by 0 bases; bases with no gene match: 10. This CDR3 region has 16 residues. Written as DNA, the CDR3 is TGTGCCAGCAGTTTAGCGGGACAGACACGGCTCCATGGCTACACCTTC. This codes for CASSLAGQTRLHGYTF.

V gene TRBV10-3 combines with J gene TRBJ2-5, with TRBD2 as a possible D gene (6 bases). The J call could be wrong; TRBJ2-1 is a better fit for the DNA end. The CDR3 runs to 13 residues. Per germline, CDR1 ENHRY and CDR2 SYGVKD. The CDR3 region is CAIESGRRGEQFF. CDR3 nucleotides: TGTGCCATCGAGTCGGGCAGGAGGGGTGAGCAGTTCTTC.

The V gene is TRBV12-3 or TRBV12-4, the J gene TRBJ2-2; D ambiguous. Trimming stripped 3 bases from V and 1 base from J, with 6 bases between. The CDR3 spans 14 residues. CDR3 loop: CASSFTENTGELFF. CDR3 nucleotide sequence: TGTGCCAGCAGTTTTACTGAGAACACCGGGGAGCTGTTTTTT.

CDR3 nucleotide sequence: TGTGCCACCAGTCGGGGGAGGCCCTACGAGCAGTACTTC. Translated: CATSRGRPYEQYF. The V call is TRBV15, the J call TRBJ2-7; maybe TRBD2 (6 bases). Germline assignment: CDR1 LNHNV and CDR2 YYDKDF (reference sequence). Trimming stripped 6 bases from V and 2 bases from J, with 11 bases between. This CDR3 region has 13 residues.

The gene calls are TRBV12-3 or TRBV12-4 and TRBJ2-5; 9 positions match TRBD1. The better agreement between TRBJ2-1 and the DNA end casts doubt on the J call. The CDR3 runs to 15 residues. The CDR3 bases are TGTGCCAGCGGGCCGGGACAGGGAGCCTACAATGAGCAGTTCTTC. Protein: CASGPGQGAYNEQFF.

The gene calls are TRBV12-5 and TRBJ2-3; D not certain. The CDR3 has 12 amino acids. With 6 bases removed from V and 9 bases from J, the gap between germline ends came to 13 bases. Germline-derived CDR1 and CDR2 are LGHNT and FRNRAP. CDR3 DNA: TGTGCTAGTGGCTCGCCTTTGGAGACGCAGTATTTT. The encoded protein is CASGSPLETQYF.

This clonotype was picked up a small number of times. The V call is TRBV27, the J call TRBJ2-5; D is undetermined. V shed 4 bases and J shed 2 bases, with 23 bases lying between them. CDR1 MNHEY and CDR2 SMNVEV come from the germline V gene (reference sequence). This CDR3 is 18 amino acids long. The CDR3 coding sequence is TGTGCCAGCAGTTCGTTTCCAGCACGGTACAACCGGCAAGAGACCCAGTACTTC. Translating it yields CASSSFPARYNRQETQYF.

This clonotype occurred many times. The chain employs TRBV6-1 and TRBJ2-1; 8 bases are shared with TRBD2. The CDR3 runs 16 residues. Germline assignment: CDR1 MNHNS and CDR2 SASEGT. Trimming removed 5 bases from V and 0 bases from J; junction bases left unmatched: 6. CDR3 DNA sequence: TGTGCCAGCAGTCCTCGAGCGGGGGACTCCTACAATGAGCAGTTCTTC. This translates into CASSPRAGDSYNEQFF.

This chain connects TRBV29-1 to TRBJ1-2, with D possibly matching TRBD1 (5 bases). V lost 0 bases to trimming and J lost 10 bases, with 15 bases between them. The CDR3 contains 13 residues. Germline V gives CDR1 SQVTM, CDR2 ANQGSEA. The CDR3 sequence: CSVEDPGGNDYTF. CDR3 coding DNA: TGCAGCGTTGAAGATCCGGGGGGAAATGACTACACCTTC.